Presented here are 28 T cell receptor beta chains from one specimen sequenced in a study of T cell repertoires in cytomegalovirus infection. TCRdb re-called the reads through MiXCR, storing one row per CDR3 protein. This sample has 210,000 or so distinct CDR3 sequences, with roughly 6.5% found just once. The sample was PBMCs. The receptors come from a human donor in good health (CMV status not recorded). Some clones in this sample may be carry-over from other donors' samples.

This clonotype was observed at least ten times. J is TRBJ2-7 and V is TRBV15; D is perhaps TRBD2 (5 bases). V shed 8 bases and J shed 3 bases, with 14 bases lying between them. Germline V gene data show CDR1 as LNHNV and CDR2 as YYDKDF (reference sequence). The CDR3 has 13 residues. The CDR3 DNA reads TGTGCCACCCAGACGGCGGGCTTCTACGAGCAGTACTTC. Its protein is CATQTAGFYEQYF. Complete variable domain (other parts from reference TRBV15 and TRBJ2-7): DAMVIQNPRYQVTQFGKPVTLSCSQTLNHNVMYWYQQKSSQAPKLLFHYYDKDFNNEADTPDNFQSRRPNTSFCFLDIRSPGLGDTAMYLCATQTAGFYEQYFGPGTRLTVT.

The table lists this clonotype with many counts. The chain combines TRBV7-2 with TRBJ2-5; 14 positions match TRBD2. The junction had 3 bases not matched to a gene; V was cut back by 5 bases and J by 4 bases. Per germline, CDR1 SGHTA and CDR2 FQGNSA. This CDR3 is built from 15 residues. The CDR3 is CASSQTSGGGETQYF. The CDR3 DNA is TGTGCCAGCAGCCAGACTAGCGGGGGGGGAGAGACCCAGTACTTC.

This chain uses TRBV12-3 or TRBV12-4 with TRBJ2-2; 9 nucleotides match TRBD2. This CDR3 contains 16 residues. V lost 2 bases, J lost 6 bases, and 7 bases stayed unmatched. The CDR3 bases are TGTGCCAGCAGTTTAAGGGGACTAGCTCGGGCCGGGGAGCTGTTTTTT. Translation gives CASSLRGLARAGELFF.

This clonotype was detected many times. This chain joins TRBV7-2 and TRBJ2-5, with 7 nucleotides matching TRBD1. The CDR3 is 13 residues long. Per the germline V gene, CDR1 is SGHTA and CDR2 is FQGNSA. Trimming at V came to 1 base and at J to 7 bases, leaving 3 bases not matched to a gene. The CDR3 DNA reads as TGTGCCAGCAGCTTAGGTCGACAGGGGACCCAGTACTTC. Its translation: CASSLGRQGTQYF.

This clonotype was seen many times. V and J are TRBV6-2 or TRBV6-3 and TRBJ2-2; 9 bases agree with TRBD1. This CDR3 region has 15 residues. Germline V gives CDR1 MNHEY, CDR2 SVGEGT. V was pared by 6 bases and J by 4 bases, with 6 bases of the junction left unmatched. The CDR3 here is CASRQTGGVTGELFF. The CDR3 nucleotides read TGTGCCAGCAGGCAAACAGGGGGCGTCACCGGGGAGCTGTTTTTT.

This clonotype has at least ten counts. This chain joins TRBV7-2 and TRBJ2-1; 9 positions agree with TRBD2. The germline gives CDR1 SGHTA, CDR2 FQGNSA. This CDR3 is built from 15 residues. V lost 4 bases to trimming and J lost 8 bases; unmatched junction nucleotides: 9. CDR3 amino acids: CASSSKRGAGDEQFF. The CDR3 DNA reads TGTGCCAGCAGCTCAAAGCGGGGGGCCGGGGATGAGCAGTTCTTC.

This clonotype was seen a few times. The chain uses TRBV3-1 and TRBJ1-4; no clear D. Germline V gene data show CDR1 as LGHDT and CDR2 as YNNKEL (reference sequence). CDR3 length: 15 amino acids. The V end was cut by 2 bases, the J end by 0 bases, with 7 bases between. CDR3 DNA sequence: TGTGCCAGCAGCCAAACGGTTGCAACTAATGAAAAACTGTTTTTT. It encodes CASSQTVATNEKLFF.

Concerning this clonotype: It may be a read error: a sequence one base away is much more abundant. The rearrangement links TRBV6-1 to TRBJ2-2; 7 nucleotides match TRBD1. This CDR3 spans 15 amino acids. CDR1 is MNHNS, CDR2 SASEGT, per germline. V was clipped by 6 bases and J by 4 bases; unmatched bases: 8. The CDR3 spells CASSFDRECTGELFF. CDR3 nucleotide sequence: TGTGCCAGCAGCTTCGACAGGGAGTGCACCGGGGAGCTGTTTTTT.

This clonotype was recorded many times. The chain employs TRBV7-2 and TRBJ2-1; 7 nucleotides match TRBD2. The junction had 13 bases not matched to a gene; V was cut back by 5 bases and J by 6 bases. The CDR3 is 16 residues long. From germline, CDR1 is SGHTA and CDR2 FQGNSA. CDR3 in DNA: TGTGCCAGCAGCCGAGTCCTAGCGGTGGTTTCCAATGAGCAGTTCTTC. The encoded protein is CASSRVLAVVSNEQFF.

This clonotype was counted at least ten times. The chain has TRBV6-6 and TRBJ1-1; the D is unclear. The V gene's germline CDR1 is MNHNY and CDR2 SVGAGI (reference sequence). The V and J ends lost 6 bases and 0 bases respectively, with 11 bases between them. This CDR3 comprises 14 residues. In DNA, the CDR3 is TGTGCCAGCAGCCCCTGGGAAATGAACACTGAAGCTTTCTTT. Translation gives CASSPWEMNTEAFF.

This clonotype occurred many times. The chain joins TRBV6-6 to TRBJ1-1; D gene uncertain. The V gene lost 4 bases and the J gene lost 2 bases, with 8 bases spanning the gap. The CDR3 covers 13 residues. CDR1 is MNHNY, CDR2 SVGAGI, per germline (reference sequence). CDR3 sequence: CASSSLSNTEAFF. CDR3 nucleotide sequence: TGTGCCAGCAGTTCCCTCAGTAACACTGAAGCTTTCTTT.

Many counts were recorded for this clonotype. The J gene is TRBJ1-1, the V gene TRBV7-2; D perhaps matches TRBD1 (6 bases). V was cut by 1 base and J by 5 bases, with 11 bases left in between. Germline values: CDR1 SGHTA, CDR2 FQGNSA. This CDR3 spans 14 amino acids. Written as DNA, the CDR3 is TGTGCCAGCAGCTTAGGGGGGGCCGGGACTGAAGCTTTCTTT. It encodes CASSLGGAGTEAFF.

This clonotype was detected many times. This sequence joins TRBV6-2 or TRBV6-3 and TRBJ1-1, with D unresolved. Looked up from germline, CDR1 is MNHEY and CDR2 is SVGEGT. This CDR3 region has 14 residues. Between the trimmed V and J ends, which lost 0 bases and 0 bases, there was a span of 5 bases. The CDR3 here is CASSYSRLNTEAFF. CDR3 nucleotides: TGTGCCAGCAGTTACTCACGGTTGAACACTGAAGCTTTCTTT.

The table lists this clonotype with many counts. The chain employs TRBV5-1 and TRBJ2-7, with 10 nucleotides matching TRBD1. Germline trimming cut 4 bases from V and 5 bases from J; bases unmatched to any gene: 6. The germline V gene has CDR1 SGHRS and CDR2 YFSETQ. CDR3 length equals 14 residues. The DNA for the CDR3 is TGCGCCAGCAGCACACGGACAGGGGGAGACGAGCAGTACTTC. Encoded protein: CASSTRTGGDEQYF.

In its sample, this clonotype was seen many times. The chain recombines TRBV2 with TRBJ1-1; no clear D gene. Trimming took 7 bases from V and 6 from J, leaving 18 bases between them. This CDR3 spans 14 amino acids. Germline loops: CDR1 SNHLY, CDR2 FYNNEI. Here the CDR3 reads CASKQALLGSEAFF. CDR3 sequence (DNA): TGTGCCAGCAAGCAGGCCTTGCTAGGTTCTGAAGCTTTCTTT.

Many counts were recorded for this clonotype. The chain recombines TRBV28 with TRBJ2-2, with 7 nucleotides matching TRBD2. The CDR3 consists of 15 residues. The V segment lost 7 bases and the J segment 5 bases; nucleotides outside the gene matches: 10. Per germline, CDR1 MDHEN and CDR2 SYDVKM. The CDR3 loop reads CASTQGAGTTGELFF. The CDR3 nucleotides read TGTGCCAGCACCCAGGGAGCGGGAACTACCGGGGAGCTGTTTTTT.

The CDR3 region has the DNA TGTGCCACCAGTGATGGACCCGGCACAGATACGCAGTATTTT. As protein: CATSDGPGTDTQYF. The chain joins TRBV24-1 to TRBJ2-3; D is unclear. This CDR3 contains 14 residues. Trimming stripped 3 bases from V and 1 base from J, with 7 bases between. The V gene's germline CDR1 is KGHDR and CDR2 SFDVKD.

At least ten counts were recorded for this clonotype. This chain connects TRBV5-1 to TRBJ1-1, with D uncertain. This CDR3 is 13 amino acids long. Looked up from germline, CDR1 is SGHRS and CDR2 is YFSETQ. V lost 2 bases to trimming and J lost 3 bases, with 8 bases between them. In DNA, the CDR3 is TGCGCCAGCAGCTTATCTACAGACACTGAAGCTTTCTTT. Its translation is CASSLSTDTEAFF.

This clonotype was detected many times. The J gene is TRBJ2-2, the V gene TRBV4-2; 12 nucleotides align to TRBD2. The V gene's germline CDR1 is LGHNA and CDR2 YNFKEQ. CDR3 length: 18 residues. V lost 1 base and J lost 0; bases outside the gene matches: 3. In DNA, the CDR3 is TGTGCCAGCAGCCAAGTCGCTAGCGGGGGGGCGAACACCGGGGAGCTGTTTTTT. Translated: CASSQVASGGANTGELFF.

This clonotype was picked up many times. The CDR3 protein is CSARDYRGAGNTEAFF. DNA of the CDR3: TGCAGTGCTAGAGATTATCGAGGTGCAGGGAACACTGAAGCTTTCTTT. The chain recombines TRBV20-1 with TRBJ1-1; D gene uncertain. The length of the CDR3 is 16 residues. The germline CDR1 and CDR2 sequences are DFQATT and SNEGSKA (reference sequence). The germline V and J ends were trimmed by 0 bases and 1 base, with 15 bases remaining between them.

A few counts support this clonotype. The chain joins TRBV20-1 to TRBJ2-7, with TRBD1 identical over 7 bases. Germline CDR1 reads DFQATT; CDR2 reads SNEGSKA (reference sequence). This CDR3 is 15 amino acids long. The J segment lost 0 bases and the V segment lost 0 bases, leaving 5 bases of the junction unmatched. CDR3 protein: CSARDGSGGSYEQYF. CDR3 sequence (DNA): TGCAGTGCTAGAGATGGGTCAGGGGGCTCCTACGAGCAGTACTTC.

This clonotype came up many times. The rearrangement links TRBV6-5 to TRBJ2-1; weak D call: TRBD2 (6 bases). Trimming stripped 2 bases from V and 0 bases from J, with 14 bases between. Germline V CDR1 and CDR2: MNHEY, SVGAGI. The CDR3 consists of 17 residues. In DNA form, the CDR3 reads TGTGCCAGCAGTTACCACGCTTTCGGGGGCTCCTACAATGAGCAGTTCTTC. Translation gives CASSYHAFGGSYNEQFF.

This clonotype showed up many times. J is TRBJ2-1 and V is TRBV6-5, with TRBD2 matching over 9 bases. There are 12 residues in the CDR3. With 2 bases clipped from V and 16 bases from J, the junction kept 6 bases outside the gene matches. The germline gives CDR1 MNHEY, CDR2 SVGAGI. The CDR3 sequence: CASSYGGGARFF. The CDR3 bases are TGTGCCAGCAGTTACGGCGGGGGGGCAAGATTCTTC.

The sample holds many counts of this clonotype. The chain joins TRBV2 to TRBJ1-1; perhaps TRBD1 as D (6 bases). V lost 8 bases to trimming and J lost 4 bases, with 17 bases between them. Germline loops: CDR1 SNHLY, CDR2 FYNNEI. This CDR3 is built from 14 residues. The CDR3 protein is CASGNREGGTEAFF. Here the CDR3 DNA reads TGTGCCAGCGGAAACAGGGAGGGTGGCACTGAAGCTTTCTTT.

This clonotype was picked up many times. This rearrangement joins TRBV12-3 or TRBV12-4 to TRBJ1-6; D is perhaps TRBD1 (5 bases). The ends were cut back, 3 bases at V and 7 bases at J, with 13 bases in the middle. CDR3 size: 15 residues. DNA of the CDR3: TGTGCCAGCAGTTTCGCAGGGATGGCAAATTCACCCCTCCACTTT. It yields the protein CASSFAGMANSPLHF.

This clonotype was seen repeatedly, ten times or more. The chain couples TRBV20-1 to TRBJ1-6; D is possibly TRBD1 (5 bases). Looked up from germline, CDR1 is DFQATT and CDR2 is SNEGSKA (reference sequence). This CDR3 is 14 amino acids long. V lost 0 bases and J 5 bases, leaving 8 bases between the germline ends. The CDR3 nucleotides are TGCAGTGCTAGAGACAGGGAAAATAATTCACCCCTCCACTTT. Its translation is CSARDRENNSPLHF.

This clonotype was counted many times. The V call is TRBV5-6, the J call TRBJ2-7, with D possibly matching TRBD1 (6 bases). CDR1 is SGHDT and CDR2 is YYEEEE in the germline V gene. Trimming removed 4 bases from V and 2 bases from J, with 16 bases in between. The CDR3 is 15 amino acids. CDR3 coding DNA: TGTGCCAGCAGCCGGGTGGACAGCGCTACCTACGAGCAGTACTTC. It translates to CASSRVDSATYEQYF.

J is TRBJ2-3 and V is TRBV5-1; possibly TRBD2 for D (5 bases). The CDR3 loop spans 13 amino acids. V lost 3 bases, J lost 5 bases, and 10 bases lay in between. Germline V gene data show CDR1 as SGHRS and CDR2 as YFSETQ. The CDR3 DNA follows: TGCGCCAGCAGCTCTTTACGGGGAGATACGCAGTATTTT. Translated, it gives CASSSLRGDTQYF.